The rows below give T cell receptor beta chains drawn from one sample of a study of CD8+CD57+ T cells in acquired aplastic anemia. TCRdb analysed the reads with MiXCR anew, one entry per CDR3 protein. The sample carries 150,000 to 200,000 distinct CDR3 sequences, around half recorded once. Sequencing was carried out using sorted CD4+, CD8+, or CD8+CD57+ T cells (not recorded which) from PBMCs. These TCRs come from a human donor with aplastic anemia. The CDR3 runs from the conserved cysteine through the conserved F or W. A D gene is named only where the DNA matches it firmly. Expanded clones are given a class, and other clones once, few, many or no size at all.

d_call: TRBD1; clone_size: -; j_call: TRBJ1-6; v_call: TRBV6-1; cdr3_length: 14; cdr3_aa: CASRRQGSGSPLHF; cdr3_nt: TGTGCCAGCAGACGACAGGGTTCAGGATCACCCCTCCACTTT
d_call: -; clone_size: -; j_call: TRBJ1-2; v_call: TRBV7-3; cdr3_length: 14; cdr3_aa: CASSLATGAGGYTF; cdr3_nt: TGTGCCAGCAGCTTAGCAACCGGGGCGGGAGGCTACACCTTC
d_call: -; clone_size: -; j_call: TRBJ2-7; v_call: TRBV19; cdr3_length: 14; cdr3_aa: CASSIAGYSYEQYF; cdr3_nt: TGTGCCAGTAGTATAGCCGGATACTCCTACGAGCAGTACTTC
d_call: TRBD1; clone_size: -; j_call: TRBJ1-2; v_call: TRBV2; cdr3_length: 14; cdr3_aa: CASSSRDSGNGYTF; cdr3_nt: TGTGCCAGCAGTTCCCGGGACAGCGGGAATGGCTACACCTTC
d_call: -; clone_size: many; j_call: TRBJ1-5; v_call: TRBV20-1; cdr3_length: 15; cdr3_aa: CSAISGRRGSQPQHF; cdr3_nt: TGCAGTGCTATCTCGGGCAGGCGAGGGAGTCAGCCCCAGCATTTT
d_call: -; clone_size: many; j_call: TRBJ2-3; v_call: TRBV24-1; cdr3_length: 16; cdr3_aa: CATSLGGGLGTDTQYF; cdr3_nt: TGTGCCACCAGTCTGGGGGGGGGGCTGGGCACAGATACGCAGTATTTT
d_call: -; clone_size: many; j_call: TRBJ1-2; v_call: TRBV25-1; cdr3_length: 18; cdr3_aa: CASSESVPATAANYGYTF; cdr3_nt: TGTGCCAGCAGTGAAAGTGTCCCGGCGACAGCAGCTAACTATGGCTACACCTTC
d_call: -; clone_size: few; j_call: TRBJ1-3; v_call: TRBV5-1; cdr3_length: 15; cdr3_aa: CASSLDPGLANTIYF; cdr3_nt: TGCGCCAGCAGCTTGGATCCGGGTTTGGCTAACACCATATATTTT
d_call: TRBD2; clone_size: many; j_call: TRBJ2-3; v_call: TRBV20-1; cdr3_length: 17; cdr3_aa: CSASGAAGGDLTDTQYF; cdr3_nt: TGCAGTGCTAGCGGGGCTGCCGGGGGGGACCTCACAGATACGCAGTATTTT
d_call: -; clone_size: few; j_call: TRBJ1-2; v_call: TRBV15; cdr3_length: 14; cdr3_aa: CATSRVATGHGYTF; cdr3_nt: TGTGCCACCAGCAGAGTGGCGACTGGGCATGGCTACACCTTC
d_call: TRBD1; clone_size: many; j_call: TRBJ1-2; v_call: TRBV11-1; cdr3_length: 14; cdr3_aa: CASSSDVGQGGYTF; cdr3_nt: TGTGCCAGCAGCTCCGACGTAGGACAGGGCGGCTACACCTTC
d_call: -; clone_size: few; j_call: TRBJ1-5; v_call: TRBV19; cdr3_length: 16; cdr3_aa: CASSIALGQGNQPQHF; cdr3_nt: TGTGCCAGTAGTATAGCGCTGGGGCAAGGCAATCAGCCCCAGCATTTT
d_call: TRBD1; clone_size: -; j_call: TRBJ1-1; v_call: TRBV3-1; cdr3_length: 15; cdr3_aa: CASSQLQGANTEAFF; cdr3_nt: TGTGCCAGCAGCCAACTTCAGGGGGCTAACACTGAAGCTTTCTTT
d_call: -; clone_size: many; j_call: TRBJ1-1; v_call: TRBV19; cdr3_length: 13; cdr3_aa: CASSIGANTEAFF; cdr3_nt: TGTGCCAGTAGTATCGGAGCGAACACTGAAGCTTTCTTT
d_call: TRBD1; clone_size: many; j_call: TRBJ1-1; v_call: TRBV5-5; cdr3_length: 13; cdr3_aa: CASSTDRGTEAFF; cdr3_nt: TGTGCCAGCAGCACGGACAGGGGCACTGAAGCTTTCTTT
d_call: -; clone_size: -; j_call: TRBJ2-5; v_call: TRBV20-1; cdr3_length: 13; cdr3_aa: CSATPSNQETQYF; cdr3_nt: TGCAGTGCTACGCCTAGCAACCAGGAGACCCAGTACTTC
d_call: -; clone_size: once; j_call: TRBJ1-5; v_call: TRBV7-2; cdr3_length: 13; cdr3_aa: CASSQQRNQPQHF; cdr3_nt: TGTGCCAGCAGCCAACAGAGAAATCAGCCCCAGCATTTT
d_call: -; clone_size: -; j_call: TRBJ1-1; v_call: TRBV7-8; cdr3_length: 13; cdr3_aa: CASSGQKNTEAFF; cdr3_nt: TGTGCCAGCTCTGGGCAAAAGAACACTGAAGCTTTCTTT
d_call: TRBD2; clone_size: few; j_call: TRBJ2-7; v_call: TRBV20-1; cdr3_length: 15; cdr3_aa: CSATRLAGGPDEQYF; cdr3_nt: TGCAGTGCTACCAGACTAGCGGGAGGGCCGGATGAGCAGTACTTC
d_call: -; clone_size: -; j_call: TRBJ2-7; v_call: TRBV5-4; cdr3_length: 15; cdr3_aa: CASSGEGLNNYEQYF; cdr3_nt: TGTGCCAGCAGCGGGGAAGGACTGAACAACTACGAGCAGTACTTC
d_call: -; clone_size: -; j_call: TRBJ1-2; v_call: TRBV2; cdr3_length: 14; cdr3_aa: CASSEAVRSQGYTF; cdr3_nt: TGTGCCAGCAGTGAAGCCGTCCGCTCTCAGGGCTACACCTTC
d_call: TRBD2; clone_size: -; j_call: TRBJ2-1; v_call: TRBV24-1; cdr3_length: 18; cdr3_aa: CATSENSGTSGEYNEQFF; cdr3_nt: TGTGCCACCAGTGAGAACTCTGGGACTAGCGGGGAGTACAATGAGCAGTTCTTC
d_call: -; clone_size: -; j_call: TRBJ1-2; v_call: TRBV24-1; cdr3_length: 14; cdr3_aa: CATSPPTDSYGYTF; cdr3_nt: TGTGCCACCAGTCCTCCGACAGACAGCTATGGCTACACCTTC
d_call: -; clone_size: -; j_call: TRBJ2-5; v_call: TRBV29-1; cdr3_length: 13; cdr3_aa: CSVEEAGPDTQYF; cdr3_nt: TGCAGCGTTGAAGAAGCCGGGCCAGATACGCAGTACTTC
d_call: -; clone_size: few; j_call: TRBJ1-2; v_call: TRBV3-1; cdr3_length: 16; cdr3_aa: CASSQNLRALNYGYTF; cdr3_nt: TGTGCCAGCAGCCAAAACCTCAGGGCACTTAACTATGGCTACACCTTC
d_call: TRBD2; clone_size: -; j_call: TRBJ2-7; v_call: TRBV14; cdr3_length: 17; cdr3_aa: CASSSALLERGVYEQYF; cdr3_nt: TGTGCCAGCAGCTCCGCCCTTTTGGAGCGGGGGGTTTACGAGCAGTACTTC
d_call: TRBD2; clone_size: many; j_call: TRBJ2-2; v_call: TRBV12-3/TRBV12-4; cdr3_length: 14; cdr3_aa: CASRVAGSTGELFF; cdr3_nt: TGTGCCAGCAGGGTAGCGGGGAGCACCGGGGAGCTGTTTTTT
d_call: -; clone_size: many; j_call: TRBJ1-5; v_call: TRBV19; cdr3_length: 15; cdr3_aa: CASSMSPALNQPQHF; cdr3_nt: TGTGCCAGTAGTATGTCCCCAGCCCTCAATCAGCCCCAGCATTTT
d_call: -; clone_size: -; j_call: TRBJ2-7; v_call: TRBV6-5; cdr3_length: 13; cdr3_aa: CVSSYIAAYEQYF; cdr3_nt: TGTGTCAGCAGTTACATAGCCGCTTACGAGCAGTACTTC
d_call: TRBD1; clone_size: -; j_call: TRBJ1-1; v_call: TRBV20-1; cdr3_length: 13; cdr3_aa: CSARGQGGTEAFF; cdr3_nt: TGCAGTGCTAGGGGTCAGGGGGGAACTGAAGCTTTCTTT
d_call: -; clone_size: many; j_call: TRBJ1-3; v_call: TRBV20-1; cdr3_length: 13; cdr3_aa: CSASAGTGNTIYF; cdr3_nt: TGCAGTGCTAGCGCAGGGACCGGAAACACCATATATTTT
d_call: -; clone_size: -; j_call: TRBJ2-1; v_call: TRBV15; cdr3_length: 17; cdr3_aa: CATSRDAGVSSYNEQFF; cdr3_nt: TGTGCCACCAGCAGAGATGCAGGGGTGAGCTCCTACAATGAGCAGTTCTTC
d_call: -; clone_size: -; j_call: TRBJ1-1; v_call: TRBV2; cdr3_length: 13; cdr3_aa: CASSVIRNTEAFF; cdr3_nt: TGTGCCAGCAGTGTGATCAGGAACACTGAAGCTTTCTTT
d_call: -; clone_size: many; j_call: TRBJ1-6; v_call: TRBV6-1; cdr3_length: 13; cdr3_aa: CASSETGDSPLHF; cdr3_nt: TGTGCCAGCAGTGAAACGGGGGATTCACCCCTCCACTTT
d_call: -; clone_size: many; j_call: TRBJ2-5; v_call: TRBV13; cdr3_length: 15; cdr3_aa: CASSLNQRGGETQYF; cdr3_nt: TGTGCCAGCAGCTTAAACCAGAGGGGGGGGGAGACCCAGTACTTC
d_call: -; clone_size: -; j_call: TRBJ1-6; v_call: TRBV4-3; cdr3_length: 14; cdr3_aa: CASSPWTDNSPLHF; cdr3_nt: TGCGCCAGCAGCCCATGGACAGATAATTCACCCCTCCACTTT
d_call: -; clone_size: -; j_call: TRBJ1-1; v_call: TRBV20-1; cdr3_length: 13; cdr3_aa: CSARDPRGAEAFF; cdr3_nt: TGCAGTGCTAGAGATCCGCGGGGCGCCGAAGCTTTCTTT
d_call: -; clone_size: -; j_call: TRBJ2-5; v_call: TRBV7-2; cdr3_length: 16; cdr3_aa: CASGPRGGTVGETQYF; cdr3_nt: TGTGCCAGCGGCCCTCGCGGGGGGACAGTGGGTGAGACCCAGTACTTC
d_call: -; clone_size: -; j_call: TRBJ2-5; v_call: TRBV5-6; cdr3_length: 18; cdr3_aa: CASFLWNREQGRFETQYF; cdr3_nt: TGTGCCAGCTTCCTTTGGAACAGGGAACAGGGGAGGTTCGAGACCCAGTACTTC
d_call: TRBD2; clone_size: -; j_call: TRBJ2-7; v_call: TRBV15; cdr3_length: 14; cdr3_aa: CATSSLWRGNEQYF; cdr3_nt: TGTGCCACCAGCAGCTTGTGGCGGGGGAACGAGCAGTACTTC
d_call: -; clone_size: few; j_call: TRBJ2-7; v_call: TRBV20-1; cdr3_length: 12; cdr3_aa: CSAMATSYEQYF; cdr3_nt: TGCAGTGCGATGGCGACCTCCTACGAGCAGTACTTC